Sequencing of this T cell receptor (beta chain) was carried out in a study of blood T cell repertoires in COVID-19. V was clipped by 5 bases and J by 5 bases; unmatched bases: 10. Germline V gene data show CDR1 as SEHNR and CDR2 as FQNEAQ (reference sequence). This CDR3 is 15 amino acids long. Original processing notes: Reference gene primers were amplified, and this amplification served to estimate nucleated cell counts. The data were produced by immunoSEQ multiplex PCR, yet TCRdb's version contains in-frame clones alone and is incomplete. V and J calls and clone size follow that table, whereas D and trimming were derived from the DNA. Among about 88,000 clones, about nine tenths were seen once, and the ten largest hold 6.5% to 8.5%.

This sequence joins TRBV7-9 and TRBJ2-5; 8 bases are shared with TRBD1. Sequenced material: peripheral blood. The clonotype comes from a man younger than 35 with COVID-19, enrolled during active disease. The CDR3 DNA is TGTGCCAGCAGCCCCAGCCCCAGGGGGCATGAGACCCAGTACTTC. This sequence encodes CASSPSPRGHETQYF.